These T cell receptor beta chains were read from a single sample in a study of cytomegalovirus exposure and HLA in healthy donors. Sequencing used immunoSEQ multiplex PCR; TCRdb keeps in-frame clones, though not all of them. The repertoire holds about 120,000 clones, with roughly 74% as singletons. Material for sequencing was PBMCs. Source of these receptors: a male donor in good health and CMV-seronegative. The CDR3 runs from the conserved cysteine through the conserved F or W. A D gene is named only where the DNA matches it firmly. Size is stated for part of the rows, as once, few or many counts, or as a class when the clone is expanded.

TGTGCCTGGATCGACAGGGGGCGGAACTACGAGCAGTACTTC CAWIDRGRNYEQYF - TRBV30 TRBD1 TRBJ2-7
TGTGCCAGCAGCTCTCCCGGGTTCTCGGGGTCCACCGGGGAGCTGTTTTTT CASSSPGFSGSTGELFF once TRBV5-6 - TRBJ2-2
TGTGCCAGCAGCTTAGGGTCACAGAACACCGGGGAGCTGTTTTTT CASSLGSQNTGELFF - TRBV7-2 - TRBJ2-2
TGTGCCTGGGCCGGTATGGTGGACACTGAAGCTTTCTTT CAWAGMVDTEAFF - TRBV30 - TRBJ1-1
TGTGCCAGCAGCTTGGGGACACCTGGGGAAAAACTGTTTTTT CASSLGTPGEKLFF - TRBV5-6 - TRBJ1-4
TGTGCCAGCAGCCCTCGGGTGGCTAATGAAAAACTGTTTTTT CASSPRVANEKLFF - TRBV11-2 - TRBJ1-4
TGTGCCAGCAGTTCTCTTGCGGGGGCCCCCTTGGAGACCCAGTACTTC CASSSLAGAPLETQYF - TRBV28 - TRBJ2-5
TGTGCCAGCAGTTTATTCGGACAGGGTGAGAGAGAGCAGTACTTC CASSLFGQGEREQYF - TRBV27 TRBD1 TRBJ2-5
TGTGCCACCAGCAGAGATAGGGACAGCTCTCAAGAGACCCAGTACTTC CATSRDRDSSQETQYF - TRBV15 TRBD1 TRBJ2-5
TGCGCCAGCAGTCAATCGGAATCGGGAAGGACCCACGAGCAGTACTTC CASSQSESGRTHEQYF few TRBV23-1 - TRBJ2-7
TGTGCCAGCAGTAATCAGGGGAGGGGCGAGCAGTACTTC CASSNQGRGEQYF few TRBV2 - TRBJ2-7
TGTGCCAGCAGTCCTAGCTTTCGGACTAGCGGGGGTCAAGAGACCCAGTACTTC CASSPSFRTSGGQETQYF few TRBV28 TRBD2 TRBJ2-5
TGCAGCGTTGGGTGGGTTAGCGGGGACGGGGAGCTGTTTTTT CSVGWVSGDGELFF - TRBV29-1 TRBD2 TRBJ2-2
TGTGCCAGCAGCTCCTACGGACGACAGGGTTTTCACACTGAAGCTTTCTTT CASSSYGRQGFHTEAFF - TRBV7-2 TRBD1 TRBJ1-1
TGCAGCGTTAAAGGCGGGACTAGCGGGAGCTACGAGCAGTACTTC CSVKGGTSGSYEQYF - TRBV29-1 TRBD2 TRBJ2-7
TGTGCCAGCAGTGTAACCTACGAGCAGTACTTC CASSVTYEQYF - TRBV2 - TRBJ2-7
TGTGCCAGCAGCCCCTACTCTGGAAACACCATATATTTT CASSPYSGNTIYF few TRBV27 - TRBJ1-3
TGTGCCAGCAGCAAAGTAGGCCGGGACAGGGGTCTATCGGATTACCAAGAGACCCAGTACTTC CASSKVGRDRGLSDYQETQYF - TRBV21-1 - TRBJ2-5
TGTGCCAGCAGTGAAATCGGCAGGGGGGCGGATAATGAGCAGTTCTTC CASSEIGRGADNEQFF - TRBV25-1 - TRBJ2-1
TGTGCCAGCAGCTCCGGACTAGCGGTGAATGAGCAGTTCTTC CASSSGLAVNEQFF - TRBV5-8 TRBD2 TRBJ2-1
TGTGCCAGCAGCCCTTTAACCGGGACAGGCAATAATTCACCCCTCCACTTT CASSPLTGTGNNSPLHF - TRBV27 TRBD1 TRBJ1-6
TGTGCCAGCAGCTTAGCCCTCGGGGCGGGGAGAAACACCGGGGAGCTGTTTTTT CASSLALGAGRNTGELFF few TRBV13 - TRBJ2-2
TGTGCCAGCTCACCACTCCGGGACTGGAACACTGAAGCTTTCTTT CASSPLRDWNTEAFF - TRBV18 - TRBJ1-1
TGTGCCAGCAGTGAACGGGTTATCTATAATTCACCCCTCCACTTT CASSERVIYNSPLHF - TRBV6-1 - TRBJ1-6
TGTGCCAGCAGGGCGGGGCTATCTGGAAACACCATATATTTT CASRAGLSGNTIYF - TRBV6-1 - TRBJ1-3
TGTGCCAGCAGCGTAGTCGCGTCTAACACCGGGGAGCTGTTTTTT CASSVVASNTGELFF - TRBV9 - TRBJ2-2
TGTGCCAGCAGCTCCGGACAGGACCAAGAGACCCAGTACTTC CASSSGQDQETQYF - TRBV11-2 TRBD1 TRBJ2-5
TGTGCCAGCAGCTTACCCCCGGAGAACACCATATATTTT CASSLPPENTIYF - TRBV7-9 - TRBJ1-3
TGTGCCAGCAGTTTTCATCGGGGAGGTAGTAGCACCATATATTTT CASSFHRGGSSTIYF - TRBV28 - TRBJ1-3
TGTGCCAGCAGTTTTGGGACAGGGAATCAGCCCCAGCATTTT CASSFGTGNQPQHF - TRBV28 TRBD1 TRBJ1-5
TGTGCCAGCAGCGCTGCCCAGCGGGAGGGCTTTGAGCAGTACTTC CASSAAQREGFEQYF - TRBV7-9 TRBD2 TRBJ2-5
TGTGCCAGCAGCCCCCCCGGGGTCCGGAACACTGAAGCTTTCTTT CASSPPGVRNTEAFF - TRBV7-2 - TRBJ1-1
TGTGCCAGCAGCCTCGGACTAGCGGGAAGGCAGTACTTC CASSLGLAGRQYF - TRBV11-3 TRBD2 TRBJ2-7
TGTGCCAGCAGCTTAGCACTAGCGGGAAACACCGGGGAGCTGTTTTTT CASSLALAGNTGELFF once TRBV7-8 TRBD2 TRBJ2-2
TGTGCCAGCAGTAACTCAGGGCCTGGGGCCAACGTCCTGACTTTC CASSNSGPGANVLTF - TRBV28 - TRBJ2-6
TGTGCCATCAGCCAGGGGGCGCCTGAAGCTTTCTTT CAISQGAPEAFF - TRBV10-3 TRBD1 TRBJ1-1
TGTGCCAGCAGCCGCGGACTAGCGGGGGGAAGGGAGACCCAGTACTTC CASSRGLAGGRETQYF - TRBV25-1 TRBD2 TRBJ2-5
TGTGCCAGCAGCCCCCGGGACAGGGTATACTCTGGGGCCAACGTCCTGACTTTC CASSPRDRVYSGANVLTF - TRBV9 TRBD1 TRBJ2-6
TGTGCCAGCAGCTTTGGGAACTCCCCGGGACAGGGGGATCCCGGGGAGCTGTTTTTT CASSFGNSPGQGDPGELFF - TRBV12-1 - TRBJ2-2
TGTGCCAGCAGTCCACCCCAAGGGGCGGAGACCCAGTACTTC CASSPPQGAETQYF few TRBV6-4 - TRBJ2-5
TGTGCCAGCAGCTTACTAGCGGGAGGTTTGTCTTGGGCCGGGGAGCTGTTTTTT CASSLLAGGLSWAGELFF few TRBV7-8 TRBD2 TRBJ2-2
TGTGCCAGCAGTTTGATGGGACTAGCGGGCTACGAGCAGTACTTC CASSLMGLAGYEQYF once TRBV28 TRBD2 TRBJ2-7
TGTGCCAGCAGCGTTGACCCGCGGGGCGAGCAGTTCTTC CASSVDPRGEQFF - TRBV9 - TRBJ2-1
TGCGCCAGCAGTCAAAACGTGAGGCCTAGAGACTATGGCTACACCTTC CASSQNVRPRDYGYTF - TRBV10-2 - TRBJ1-2
TGTGCCAGCAGTTTAGGGGGCGGAGGGGCCAACGTCCTGACTTTC CASSLGGGGANVLTF - TRBV6-6 TRBD1 TRBJ2-6
TGCAGCGTTAATGCGGGGGGTTGGTTAACAGATACGCAGTATTTT CSVNAGGWLTDTQYF - TRBV29-1 TRBD2 TRBJ2-3
TGTGCCTGGAGTCCGGGACAGGGGGTCAATGAGCAGTTCTTC CAWSPGQGVNEQFF - TRBV30 TRBD1 TRBJ2-1
TGTGCCAGCAGTGACTGGACTAGCGACACAGATACGCAGTATTTT CASSDWTSDTDTQYF - TRBV6-1 TRBD2 TRBJ2-3
TGCAGCGTTGTCTTGTTTGAGTTAGGGGGATCGGCTGGCTACACCTTC CSVVLFELGGSAGYTF - TRBV29-1 - TRBJ1-2
TGTGCCAGCAGCTTAAAAGGGACAGGGGGCACAGATACGCAGTATTTT CASSLKGTGGTDTQYF - TRBV7-2 TRBD1 TRBJ2-3
TGTGCCTCCGCGCGGGGGGAGCTCGAGCAGTACTTC CASARGELEQYF - TRBV28 TRBD2 TRBJ2-7
TGCGCCAGCAGCCCCGGGCTTAGCGGGGGGAAGTACGAGCAGTACTTC CASSPGLSGGKYEQYF once TRBV5-1 TRBD2 TRBJ2-7